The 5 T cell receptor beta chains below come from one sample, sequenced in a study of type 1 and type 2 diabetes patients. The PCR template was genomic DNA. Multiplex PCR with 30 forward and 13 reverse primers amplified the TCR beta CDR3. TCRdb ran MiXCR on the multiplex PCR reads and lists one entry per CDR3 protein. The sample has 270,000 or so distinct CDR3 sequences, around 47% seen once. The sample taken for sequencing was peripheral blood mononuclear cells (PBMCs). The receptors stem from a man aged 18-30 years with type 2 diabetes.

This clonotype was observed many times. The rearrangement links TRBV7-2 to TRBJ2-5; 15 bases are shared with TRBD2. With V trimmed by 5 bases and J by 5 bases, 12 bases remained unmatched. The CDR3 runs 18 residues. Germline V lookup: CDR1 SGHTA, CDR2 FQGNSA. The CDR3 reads CASSPRTSGGAWGETQYF. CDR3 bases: TGTGCCAGCAGCCCGAGGACTAGCGGGGGGGCGTGGGGCGAGACCCAGTACTTC.

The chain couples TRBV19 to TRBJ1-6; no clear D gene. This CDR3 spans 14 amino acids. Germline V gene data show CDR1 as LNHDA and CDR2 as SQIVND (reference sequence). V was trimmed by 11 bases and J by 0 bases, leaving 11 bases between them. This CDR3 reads CASPFDSYNSPLHF. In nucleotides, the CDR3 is TGTGCCTCCCCGTTTGACTCCTATAATTCACCCCTCCACTTT.

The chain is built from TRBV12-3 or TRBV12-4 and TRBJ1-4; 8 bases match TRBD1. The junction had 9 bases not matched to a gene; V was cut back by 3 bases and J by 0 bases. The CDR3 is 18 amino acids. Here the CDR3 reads CASSFDWDRTATNEKLFF. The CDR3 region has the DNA TGTGCCAGCAGTTTTGATTGGGACAGGACGGCAACTAATGAAAAACTGTTTTTT.

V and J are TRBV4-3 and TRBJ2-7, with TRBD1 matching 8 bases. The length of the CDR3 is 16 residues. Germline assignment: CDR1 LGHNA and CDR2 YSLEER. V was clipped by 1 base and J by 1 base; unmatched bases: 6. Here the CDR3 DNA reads TGCGCCAGCAGCCAAGGTACAGGGGGTCGGTCCTACGAGCAGTACTTC. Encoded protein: CASSQGTGGRSYEQYF.

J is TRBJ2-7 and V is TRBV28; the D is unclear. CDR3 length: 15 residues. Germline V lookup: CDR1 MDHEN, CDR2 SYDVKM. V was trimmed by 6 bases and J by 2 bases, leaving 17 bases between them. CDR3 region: CASSPSPSQAYEQYF. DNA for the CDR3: TGTGCCAGCAGCCCCTCCCCTTCCCAAGCCTACGAGCAGTACTTC.